This T cell receptor (beta chain) was retrieved from a study of T cells in tuberculosis. At the level of the study: T cells were selected with CD1B tetramers loaded with glucose monomycolate. Study findings and constraints: Cases with active tuberculosis were adults, while controls were adolescents. The TCR-beta difference was not significant; alpha differences partly reflected length.

Clones were read by immunoSEQ multiplex PCR, and TCRdb kept only the in-frame ones, dropping some. This sample has about 43,000 clones, with approximately 94% found just once. This clone was recorded only once. Its matching antigen is unknown. The germline CDR1 and CDR2 sequences are SGHDT and YYEEEE. V was pared by 4 bases and J by 1 base, with 2 bases of the junction left unmatched. CDR3 length: 13 amino acids. At study entry, adolescents had tuberculin skin tests and IGRA screening. The V call is TRBV5-6, the J call TRBJ2-7; 7 bases map to TRBD1. This TCR derives from a donor aged 10-35 years with latent tuberculosis or without tuberculosis infection. Some clones in this sample may be carry-over from other donors' samples. Sequencing was performed on PBMCs. This CDR3 is CASSPGGSYEQYF. The CDR3 nucleotides read TGTGCCAGCAGCCCAGGGGGATCCTACGAGCAGTACTTC.